Included here is one T cell receptor beta chain sequence, with context. V shed 1 base and J shed 4 bases, with 16 bases lying between them. Germline lookup yields CDR1 MDHEN and CDR2 SYDVKM. This CDR3 is 17 amino acids long. Produced via immunoSEQ multiplex PCR; TCRdb's table is partial and in-frame only. The profile shows tens of thousands of clones, roughly 93% of them singletons. This entry comes from a study of blood T cell repertoires in COVID-19. Study summary: Sites in the United States, Italy and Spain provided acute and convalescent COVID-19 samples. T cells, B-cell-depleted T cells, or PBMCs supplied cDNA or gDNA.

Sequencing was performed on peripheral blood. This chain uses TRBV28 with TRBJ2-2, with a weak D call TRBD1 (5 bases). The sequence was collected from a human donor in a cohort sampled during active COVID-19. This chain's CDR3 is CASSLYFGRQSTGELFF. CDR3 DNA sequence: TGTGCCAGCAGTTTATACTTTGGGCGACAGTCCACCGGGGAGCTGTTTTTT.